The present T cell receptor (beta chain) was sequenced within a study of T cell responses to AZD1222 COVID-19 vaccine. Clones were sequenced by immunoSEQ multiplex PCR, and TCRdb holds only the in-frame ones, with some missing. The sample contains roughly 50,000 clones, approximately 90% of which appear only once. For this clone: Its cognate antigen is unknown.

CDR3 length: 12 residues. CDR1 and CDR2 (germline): MNHNS, SASEGT. V lost 2 bases and J lost 3, with 5 bases in between. Whole-study findings and limits: Repertoire sampling happened only post peak T cell response.

The receptor was isolated from an adult in good health. Material: peripheral blood, obtained on day 0 of AZD1222 vaccination. This rearrangement joins TRBV6-1 to TRBJ2-7; no firm D call. CDR3 nucleotides: TGTGCCAGCAGTGAACCAATCTACGAGCAGTACTTC. Amino acid sequence: CASSEPIYEQYF.